The source of this T cell receptor (beta chain) is a study of monozygotic twins with cystic fibrosis. This clone occurred once. Profiled with immunoSEQ multiplex PCR; TCRdb holds only in-frame clones, not every one. The sample shows approximately 23,000 clones, around nine tenths of them seen only once. Sequenced input: blood. This receptor was taken from a woman in her twenties or thirties with cystic fibrosis.

The CDR3 region is CASSPGGNTIYF. As DNA, the CDR3 is TGTGCCAGCAGCCCCGGGGGAAACACCATATATTTT. V and J are TRBV11-2 and TRBJ1-3; D not resolved. V gave up 5 bases and J gave up 4 bases, with 6 bases separating them. The V gene's germline CDR1 is SGHAT and CDR2 FQNNGV. The CDR3 length is 12 residues.